The entry that follows covers one TCR beta chain sequence. Its matching antigen is unknown. These data come from a study of T cells expressing NK-cell markers. Study outcomes and limitations: Similarly, these clonotypes led the CD3+CD56-NKG2C+ fraction as well in a handful of donors.

CDR1 is MNHEY, CDR2 SVGEGT, per germline. The CDR3 loop spans 13 amino acids. TCRdb re-analyzed the 5' RACE reads; it lists each CDR3 protein once, without DNA. In all, the sample yields roughly 390,000 distinct CDR3 sequences. The TCR sequence derives from a woman aged 45 to 65 in good health. Sequencing input: blood T cells: a sorted CD56 or NKG2C T cell subset, CD4+ or CD8+ T cells, or bulk PBMC T cells (not recorded which). The chain uses TRBV6-2 or TRBV6-3 and TRBJ1-5. CDR3: CASSTQENQPQHF.